This T cell receptor beta chain was recovered during a study of CD8+ T cells in alopecia areata. Documented treatment: oral pan-JAK inhibitor, 5-10 mg twice daily. Germline CDR1 reads SNHLY; CDR2 reads FYNNEI. The ends were cut back, 6 bases at V and 5 bases at J, with 13 bases in the middle. This CDR3 comprises 13 residues. Once RNA had been extracted, it was reverse transcribed into cDNA to act as the sequencing template. Data came from immunoSEQ multiplex PCR; TCRdb stores just in-frame clones and leaves some out. Here the sample spans approximately 200,000 clones, over 45% being singletons. Sample: CD4+ T cells sorted from blood, taken at week 24, from a patient treated with tofacitinib. V gene TRBV2 combines with J gene TRBJ2-5, with a tentative D call TRBD2 (5 bases). This TCR was recovered from a human donor with alopecia areata. CDR3 nucleotides: TGTGCCAGCAGATCAGGCGGGCAGGAGACCCAGTACTTC. This encodes CASRSGGQETQYF.